The 22 T cell receptor beta chains presented below share a single source sample, sequenced in a study of cytomegalovirus exposure and HLA in healthy donors. The study ran its PCR with 60 Vbeta and 13 Jbeta primers. Sequenced by immunoSEQ multiplex PCR; TCRdb stores in-frame clones only, minus some. The data show 110,000 to 150,000 clones, with 70% seen just once and approximately 1.8% held by the top ten. The specimen was PBMCs. The receptors come from a woman aged 25 to 39 in good health and CMV-seronegative.

The genes are TRBV5-1 and TRBJ2-3, with D maybe TRBD1 (5 bases). Per the germline V gene, CDR1 is SGHRS and CDR2 is YFSETQ. This CDR3 has 14 residues. With 1 base removed from V and 4 bases from J, the gap between germline ends came to 10 bases. CDR3 sequence reads: CASSLTQGSDTQYF. CDR3 sequence (DNA): TGCGCCAGCAGCTTGACGCAGGGTTCAGATACGCAGTATTTT.

The V and J genes are TRBV10-3 and TRBJ2-1; tentative D call: TRBD2 (5 bases). The ends were cut back, 2 bases at V and 7 bases at J, with 9 bases in the middle. The CDR3 covers 13 residues. CDR1 and CDR2 (germline): ENHRY, SYGVKD. CDR3 sequence (DNA): TGTGCCATCAGTGAGGGACTCGGAAATGAGCAGTTCTTC. Translation: CAISEGLGNEQFF.

The chain has TRBV7-9 and TRBJ2-7; TRBD2 agrees at 10 bases. The CDR3 runs to 14 residues. V trimming: 4 bases; J trimming: 7 bases; junction bases outside the gene matches: 7. Germline CDR1 is SEHNR and CDR2 is FQNEAQ (reference sequence). In nucleotides, the CDR3 is TGTGCCAGCAGCTCGTTTGTAGCGGGAGGTGAGCAGTACTTC. Its protein product is CASSSFVAGGEQYF.

This chain connects TRBV28 to TRBJ1-4, with no clear D. V lost 5 bases and J 3 bases, leaving 7 bases between the germline ends. Germline CDR1 and CDR2: MDHEN and SYDVKM. There are 13 residues in the CDR3. The CDR3 here is CASSHPPNEKLFF. The CDR3, as DNA: TGTGCCAGCAGTCATCCCCCTAATGAAAAACTGTTTTTT. The full variable domain, completed using reference TRBV28 and TRBJ1-4, is DVKVTQSSRYLVKRTGEKVFLECVQDMDHENMFWYRQDPGLGLRLIYFSYDVKMKEKGDIPEGYSVSREKKERFSLILESASTNQTSMYLCASSHPPNEKLFFGSGTQLSVL.

The chain recombines TRBV6-1 with TRBJ1-2, with TRBD1 as a possible D gene (6 bases). The V and J ends lost 3 bases and 4 bases respectively, with 18 bases between them. The CDR3 covers 16 residues. Germline V gene data show CDR1 as MNHNS and CDR2 as SASEGT. In DNA, the CDR3 is TGTGCCAGCAGTGAGGTTGGGGGAACAGGGTTCTATGGCTACACCTTC. Its protein is CASSEVGGTGFYGYTF.

This sequence joins TRBV7-2 and TRBJ2-1, with 8 bases fitting TRBD2. This CDR3 spans 14 amino acids. Losses at the gene ends were 7 bases for V and 4 bases for J; bases not matched to a gene: 6. Germline-derived CDR1 and CDR2 are SGHTA and FQGNSA. The CDR3 region has the DNA TGTGCCAGCAACCCAGGACTAGCTTACAATGAGCAGTTCTTC. It codes for CASNPGLAYNEQFF.

A few counts support this clone. V is TRBV11-2 and J is TRBJ2-1; D is ambiguous. V lost 1 base, J lost 5 bases, and 12 bases lay in between. Germline V gene lookup returns CDR1 SGHAT and CDR2 FQNNGV. The CDR3 totals 15 residues. The CDR3 coding sequence is TGTGCCAGCAGCTTAGGGCGGTCGGTCCACAATGAGCAGTTCTTC. The encoded protein is CASSLGRSVHNEQFF.

The chain couples TRBV6-6 to TRBJ2-1; D ambiguous. Germline values: CDR1 MNHNY, CDR2 SVGAGI (reference sequence). The CDR3 extends over 11 amino acids. The V gene lost 6 bases and the J gene lost 5 bases, with 5 bases spanning the gap. The CDR3 here is CASRENNEQFF. In DNA form, the CDR3 reads TGTGCCAGCAGGGAGAACAATGAGCAGTTCTTC.

The chain combines TRBV6-5 with TRBJ2-1; D is ambiguous. This CDR3 is built from 14 residues. Germline-derived CDR1 and CDR2 are MNHEY and SVGAGI. Trimming shortened V by 6 bases and J by 4 bases, and 13 bases separated the two germline ends. Here the CDR3 DNA reads TGTGCCAGCAGCAATTTTGCCCTATACAATGAGCAGTTCTTC. Translation gives CASSNFALYNEQFF.

The chain employs TRBV27 and TRBJ1-2; the D gene is possibly TRBD1 (6 bases). This CDR3 has 13 residues. Trimming took off 6 bases at V and 6 bases at J, with 14 bases between the two ends. Germline V gene lookup returns CDR1 MNHEY and CDR2 SMNVEV (reference sequence). The CDR3 nucleotides are TGTGCCAGCAGCCCGGCCCACAGGGATGGCTACACCTTC. Protein: CASSPAHRDGYTF.

Only a few counts were recorded for this clone. This CDR3 is also generated by other DNA sequences in the sample. The chain links TRBV5-1 to TRBJ2-1; 8 bases line up with TRBD2. Germline assignment: CDR1 SGHRS and CDR2 YFSETQ. Trimming removed 2 bases from V and 0 bases from J; junction bases left unmatched: 4. The CDR3 spans 16 residues. The CDR3 DNA sequence: TGCGCCAGCAGCTTACTAGCGGCCAGCTCCTACAATGAGCAGTTCTTC. Protein product: CASSLLAASSYNEQFF.

The chain links TRBV19 to TRBJ1-4, with D unresolved. Trimming took off 3 bases at V and 0 bases at J, with 8 bases between the two ends. CDR1 and CDR2 from the germline V gene are LNHDA and SQIVND (reference sequence). The CDR3 is 15 amino acids. CDR3 in DNA: TGTGCCAGTAGTATCGCGGGTGCAACTAATGAAAAACTGTTTTTT. As protein: CASSIAGATNEKLFF.

This chain connects TRBV11-2 to TRBJ1-1, with D perhaps matching TRBD1 (5 bases). CDR3 size: 15 residues. Germline assignment: CDR1 SGHAT and CDR2 FQNNGV. The V end was cut by 5 bases, the J end by 12 bases, with 25 bases between. The CDR3 DNA reads TGTGCCAGCAGCCCCCGGTTGGTGAGGGGAGGTTCAACTTTCTTT. It specifies CASSPRLVRGGSTFF.

This clone was observed once. Other DNA sequences of this sample code for an identical CDR3. V is TRBV2 and J is TRBJ2-7; D call uncertain. This CDR3 contains 11 residues. Germline V gene lookup returns CDR1 SNHLY and CDR2 FYNNEI. V was pared by 5 bases and J by 2 bases, with 4 bases between. In DNA form, the CDR3 reads TGTGCCAGCAGTAGAGCCTACGAGCAGTACTTC. Its protein is CASSRAYEQYF.

The rearrangement uses TRBV29-1 and TRBJ2-1; 9 nucleotides align to TRBD2. Per germline, CDR1 SQVTM and CDR2 ANQGSEA. CDR3 size: 13 residues. Trimming cost V 6 bases and J 8 bases; bases outside gene matches: 8. CDR3 in amino acids: CSVRRSGSYEQFF. In nucleotides, the CDR3 is TGCAGCGTAAGACGTAGCGGGAGCTATGAGCAGTTCTTC.

In its sample, this clone was seen a few times. The V and J genes are TRBV10-3 and TRBJ2-5; 7 positions match TRBD2. CDR1 ENHRY and CDR2 SYGVKD come from the germline V gene. This CDR3 spans 17 amino acids. J gave up 0 bases and V 6 bases, and 13 bases lay outside the gene matches. The CDR3 protein is CAISRLPGTTDQETQYF. The DNA for the CDR3 is TGTGCCATCAGCCGACTGCCTGGGACTACCGACCAAGAGACCCAGTACTTC.

The chain combines TRBV28 with TRBJ1-1, with D maybe TRBD1 (6 bases). This CDR3 spans 14 amino acids. CDR1 is MDHEN, CDR2 SYDVKM, per germline. V lost 7 bases to trimming and J lost 6 bases, with 18 bases between them. CDR3 sequence: CASTDFVTGAEAFF. CDR3 coding DNA: TGTGCCAGCACCGATTTCGTGACAGGTGCTGAAGCTTTCTTT.

The chain recombines TRBV30 with TRBJ2-3; maybe TRBD2 (6 bases). CDR1 and CDR2 from the germline V gene are GTSNPN and SVGIG (reference sequence). V lost 5 bases, J lost 6 bases, and 24 bases lay in between. The length of the CDR3 is 16 residues. Written as DNA, the CDR3 is TGTGCCTGGGGGGGGAGTAGGGGAGATGTTAAGGATACGCAGTATTTT. Its protein is CAWGGSRGDVKDTQYF.

This clone showed up just a few times. The CDR3 DNA reads TGCGCCAGCAGCAGGGGACAGGGGTTAGCAGGGCAAGAGACCCAGTACTTC. It translates to CASSRGQGLAGQETQYF. This sequence joins TRBV5-1 and TRBJ2-5; 10 bases are shared with TRBD1. This CDR3 comprises 17 residues. V shed 4 bases, J shed 2 bases, and the junction held 11 bases outside the gene matches. Germline CDR1 and CDR2: SGHRS and YFSETQ.

The chain is built from TRBV28 and TRBJ2-7; D possibly corresponds to TRBD2 (6 bases). Germline CDR1 is MDHEN and CDR2 is SYDVKM. This CDR3 has 15 amino acids. Trimming took off 2 bases at V and 2 bases at J, with 13 bases between the two ends. CDR3 bases: TGTGCCAGCAGTTTAACGGTGGCGGGGACCTACGAGCAGTACTTC. Protein product: CASSLTVAGTYEQYF.

The chain joins TRBV7-9 to TRBJ2-1; D remains ambiguous. Per the germline V gene, CDR1 is SEHNR and CDR2 is FQNEAQ (reference sequence). V shed 4 bases and J shed 9 bases, with 13 bases lying between them. CDR3 length: 13 residues. The CDR3 nucleotides are TGTGCCAGCAGCTCATTCCCCCTAAGTGAGCAGTTCTTC. Amino acid sequence: CASSSFPLSEQFF.

The chain is built from TRBV27 and TRBJ2-1; TRBD2 aligns across 8 bases. The CDR3 sequence is 17 residues long. Losses at the gene ends were 5 bases for V and 0 bases for J; bases not matched to a gene: 9. From germline, CDR1 is MNHEY and CDR2 SMNVEV (reference sequence). CDR3 protein: CASSRLAPRRSYNEQFF. Written as DNA, the CDR3 is TGTGCCAGCAGTAGACTAGCGCCTCGACGCTCCTACAATGAGCAGTTCTTC.